This section outlines one T cell receptor (beta chain) sequence together with its context. Its antigen is as yet unknown. The source of the sample is a study of blood T cells in healthy people across ages. Study results and caveats: TCR beta diversity was tightly associated with the proportion of naive T cells. Per-million-T-cell TCR beta diversity fell roughly linearly with age. Long-lived and aged donors differed, with more naive CD4+ cells and higher diversity in the long-lived.

At least 5 micrograms of total RNA were extracted per sample. The second PCR ran roughly 7 to 11 cycles with a sample-barcoded 5' primer and J-beta primers. MiXCR, run by TCRdb on the 5' RACE reads, gives a single entry per CDR3 protein. The sample consists of approximately 730,000 distinct CDR3 sequences, about 48% of them appearing once. The V and J ends lost 3 bases and 3 bases, in that order; junction bases with no gene match: 3. The germline gives CDR1 SGHRS, CDR2 YFSETQ. The CDR3 totals 15 residues. The sequenced material came from blood. V usage is TRBV5-1 and J usage is TRBJ1-1; TRBD1 matches 12 bases. The receptor comes from an elderly man in good health. The CDR3 region has the DNA TGCGCCAGCAGCTGGGACAGGGGGCTGGACACTGAAGCTTTCTTT. Its translation: CASSWDRGLDTEAFF.